The clone carrying this T cell receptor (beta chain) was counted between two and nine times. These data are taken from a study of blood T cell repertoires in COVID-19. About the study: Acute-phase and convalescent COVID-19 samples originated in the United States, Italy and Spain. Nucleic acid was either cDNA or gDNA, and it came from T cells, B-cell-depleted T cells, or PBMCs.

Clones were sequenced by immunoSEQ multiplex PCR, and TCRdb holds only the in-frame ones, with some missing. Of hundreds of thousands of clones listed, around 84% are singletons. Each recovered donor of Cohort 3 presented with two negative PCRs, clearance, or symptom resolution. The V end was cut by 5 bases, the J end by 1 base, with 8 bases between. CDR3 length: 13 residues. Per germline, CDR1 MNHEY and CDR2 SVGEGT. The chain carries TRBV6-2 or TRBV6-3 and TRBJ2-5; tentative D call: TRBD2 (5 bases). The clonotype was recovered from a woman between 45 and 60 years old who had recovered from COVID-19. The sequencing sample was made of PBMCs or T cells enriched from blood (not recorded which). The DNA of the CDR3 is TGTGCCAGCAGTCCCCGGGGCCAAGAGACCCAGTACTTC. The encoded protein is CASSPRGQETQYF.